The clone carrying this T cell receptor (beta chain) was detected only a few times. Its target is unknown. The CDR3 covers 14 residues. The V gene's germline CDR1 is KGHSH and CDR2 LQKENI. V lost 6 bases and J 6 bases, leaving 17 bases between the germline ends. The source of the sample is a study of beta chain features in type 1 diabetes. Study results and limitations: Researchers reported that naive, central memory and Treg TCRB repertoires appeared more similar in patients than in healthy donors. TCRB CDR3s were moderately but significantly shorter in Type 1 diabetes patients in all four CD4+ subsets. Patients and controls would share equally any PCR tilt toward shorter templates.

Expressed TCRB transcripts were sequenced because the isolated RNA had all been reverse transcribed beforehand. Naive, central memory and regulatory T cell samples came to a mean of about 4 million reads. The table came from immunoSEQ multiplex PCR; TCRdb's copy has only in-frame clones and leaves some out. The sample comprises more than 150,000 clones, about 13% of which are singletons, and less than 0.7% rests with the top ten. This clonotype originated in a woman younger than 35 in good health. The chain joins TRBV18 to TRBJ1-2; tentative D call: TRBD1 (5 bases). Sequencing was done on a sample of central memory CD4+ T cells from blood. The CDR3: CASSPSAGSDGYTF. The CDR3, as DNA: TGTGCCAGCTCCCCTTCGGCAGGGTCGGATGGCTACACCTTC. Variable domain in full (rest from reference TRBV18 and TRBJ1-2): NAGVMQNPRHLVRRRGQEARLRCSPMKGHSHVYWYRQLPEEGLKFMVYLQKENIIDESGMPKERFSAEFPKEGPSILRIQQVVRGDSAAYFCASSPSAGSDGYTFGSGTRLTVV.